The rows below give T cell receptor beta chains drawn from one sample of a study of identical twins. TCRdb passed the 5' RACE reads through MiXCR, listing each CDR3 protein once. Of 1.5 million to 2 million distinct CDR3 sequences listed, 32% are singletons. Sequencing was carried out using cord blood. The receptors stem from a newborn girl in good health. The CDR3 runs from the conserved cysteine through the conserved F or W. D genes are given only for firm matches. The size of a clone is reported for some rows only, either as once, few or many, or as a class for expanded clones.

clone size,D gene,CDR3 length,J gene,V gene,CDR3 DNA,CDR3 protein
many,NA,14,TRBJ2-7,TRBV27,TGTGCCAGCAGCCTACTTAGCGGAGTCTACGAGCAGTACTTC,CASSLLSGVYEQYF
few,NA,15,TRBJ2-5,TRBV5-7,TGTGCCAGCAGCCGGGGGACAGAACTTAAAGAGACCCAGTACTTC,CASSRGTELKETQYF
NA,NA,16,TRBJ2-1,TRBV5-6,TGTGCCAGCAGCTTGGTTTGGATTAGGGACTACAATGAGCAGTTCTTC,CASSLVWIRDYNEQFF
NA,NA,14,TRBJ2-2,TRBV20-1,TGCAGTGCTAGTCGGAACTCGAACACCGGGGAGCTGTTTTTT,CSASRNSNTGELFF
NA,NA,12,TRBJ1-6,TRBV15,TGTGCCACCAGCAGTAGGACACCGCGGCTCCACTTT,CATSSRTPRLHF
NA,TRBD1,14,TRBJ2-7,TRBV5-1,TGCGCCAGCAGCTGGACAGGAGCCTCCTACGAGCAGTACTTC,CASSWTGASYEQYF
few,TRBD1,16,TRBJ2-3,TRBV29-1,TGCAGCGTTAACGGGGGGGACAGGGGGTCAACAGATACGCAGTATTTT,CSVNGGDRGSTDTQYF
few,TRBD2,16,TRBJ2-5,TRBV18,TGTGCCAGCTCACCACCCCTAGCGGGGTACCAAGAGACCCAGTACTTC,CASSPPLAGYQETQYF
few,NA,16,TRBJ2-3,TRBV18,TGTGCCAGCTCACCACAGGAACAGGGCTACACAGATACGCAGTATTTT,CASSPQEQGYTDTQYF
few,TRBD2,15,TRBJ2-7,TRBV13,TGTGCCAGCAGCTCGTTAGCGGGAGGGCACTACGAGCAGTACTTC,CASSSLAGGHYEQYF
once,NA,16,TRBJ1-1,TRBV14,TGTGCCAGCAGCCAAAAGACAGTGCTAATGAACACTGAAGCTTTCTTT,CASSQKTVLMNTEAFF
few,NA,15,TRBJ2-1,TRBV9,TGTGCCAGCAGCGTAGAGACGGGGATCTACAATGAGCAGTTCTTC,CASSVETGIYNEQFF
NA,NA,15,TRBJ2-6,TRBV10-3,TGTGCCATCAGTGAAGGGGTTAGGGGGGCCAACGTCCTGACTTTC,CAISEGVRGANVLTF
NA,NA,14,TRBJ1-5,TRBV12-3/TRBV12-4,TGTGCCAGCAGTAGCCGGAGGGGAATTCAGCCCCAGCATTTT,CASSSRRGIQPQHF
few,TRBD2,14,TRBJ2-1,TRBV20-1,TGCAGTGCTCAGCGGGGGGGCTCCTACAATGAGCAGTTCTTC,CSAQRGGSYNEQFF
few,NA,13,TRBJ2-5,TRBV4-1,TGCGCCAGCAGCCAAGGGGGGTGGGAGACCCAGTACTTC,CASSQGGWETQYF
NA,NA,13,TRBJ1-1,TRBV30,TGTGCCTGGAGTAAACAGGGGAACACTGAAGCTTTCTTT,CAWSKQGNTEAFF
NA,NA,13,TRBJ2-3,TRBV28,TGTGCCAGCCCAAAAACTAGCACAGATACGCAGTATTTT,CASPKTSTDTQYF